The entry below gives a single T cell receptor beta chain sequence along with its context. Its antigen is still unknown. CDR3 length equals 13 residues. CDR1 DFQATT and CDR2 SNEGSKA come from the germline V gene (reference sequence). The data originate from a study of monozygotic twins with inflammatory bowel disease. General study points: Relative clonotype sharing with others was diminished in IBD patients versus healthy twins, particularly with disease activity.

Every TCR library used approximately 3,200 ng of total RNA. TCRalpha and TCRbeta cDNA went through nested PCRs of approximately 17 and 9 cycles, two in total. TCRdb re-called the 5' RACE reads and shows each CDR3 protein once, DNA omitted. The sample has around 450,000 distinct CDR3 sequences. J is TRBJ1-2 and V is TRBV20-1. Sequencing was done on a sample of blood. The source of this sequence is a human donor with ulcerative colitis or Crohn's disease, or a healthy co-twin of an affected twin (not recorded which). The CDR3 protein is CSASDTNFWGYTF.